This T cell receptor (beta chain) appears in the sequencing data of a study of T-cell memory formation after mild COVID-19. Study-level results: Some clones that responded were present in memory (sampled pre-infection), which suggests cross-reactive memory joined. Among CD4+ contracting clones, most were CM and EM, and CD8+ ones EMRA.

Germline CDR1 MNHEY, CDR2 SVGAGI. This CDR3 is 12 amino acids long. V was clipped by 4 bases and J by 10 bases, with 12 bases between them. Researchers used 5'RACE with constant-segment primers to make TCR alpha and TCR beta cDNA libraries that carry sample barcodes and UMIs. TCRdb recomputed calls from the 5' RACE reads with MiXCR, one row per CDR3 protein. The repertoire holds 400,000 to 550,000 distinct CDR3 sequences, 20% to 25% seen once, with approximately 12% in the top ten. This clonotype was observed a handful of times. What it recognizes is unknown. The chain employs TRBV6-5 and TRBJ2-3; weak D call: TRBD2 (6 bases). The sequenced material came from PBMCs or a T cell subset sorted from them (not recorded which). The receptor was derived from an adult woman who had mild COVID-19 (a few samples of this study predate the infection). Cell type and time point are not known. The CDR3 reads CASSSGTWAQYF. CDR3 nucleotide sequence: TGTGCCAGCAGTTCCGGGACTTGGGCGCAGTATTTT.